A single sample gave rise to the 8 T cell receptor beta chains below, sequenced in a study of blood T cell repertoires in COVID-19. Sequencing was performed with immunoSEQ multiplex PCR; in TCRdb, only in-frame clones are kept and a portion is missing. Of about 58,000 clones in the sample, about 85% were seen once. Sequenced material: peripheral blood. Receptors were obtained from a man in his forties with active COVID-19.

The chain has TRBV19 and TRBJ1-5; a possible D gene is TRBD1 (5 bases). Trimming took 4 bases from V and 0 from J, leaving 13 bases between them. CDR1 is LNHDA and CDR2 is SQIVND in the germline V gene (reference sequence). The CDR3 has 16 residues. The chain's CDR3 is CASSTPGPYSNQPQHF. In DNA form, the CDR3 reads TGTGCCAGTAGTACGCCAGGGCCATATAGCAATCAGCCCCAGCATTTT.

This clone showed up just a few times. The chain employs TRBV9 and TRBJ2-3; D remains unclear. Germline V gene lookup returns CDR1 SGDLS and CDR2 YYNGEE. V lost 1 base, J lost 2 bases, and 14 bases lay in between. This CDR3 comprises 16 residues. The CDR3: CASSVSTHTNTDTQYF. CDR3 bases: TGTGCCAGCAGCGTAAGCACGCATACCAACACAGATACGCAGTATTTT.

The rearrangement links TRBV7-9 to TRBJ2-3; the D gene is possibly TRBD1 (5 bases). The CDR3 has 15 residues. V was clipped by 1 base and J by 7 bases, with 15 bases between them. In germline, CDR1 is SEHNR, CDR2 FQNEAQ (reference sequence). CDR3 loop: CASSLGVEGDHTQYF. CDR3 DNA: TGTGCCAGCAGCTTAGGGGTGGAAGGGGATCATACGCAGTATTTT.

A note on this clone: Other DNA sequences within the sample encode an identical CDR3. The V gene is TRBV18, the J gene TRBJ2-7, with TRBD2 identical over 8 bases. The CDR3 loop spans 15 amino acids. J lost 2 bases, V lost 3 bases, and 6 bases had no gene match. Germline assignment: CDR1 KGHSH and CDR2 LQKENI. CDR3 amino acids: CASSPGLAGAYEQYF. The DNA for the CDR3 is TGTGCCAGCTCACCTGGACTAGCCGGCGCCTACGAGCAGTACTTC.

The chain couples TRBV7-8 to TRBJ2-3; D remains unclear. Germline lookup yields CDR1 SGHVS and CDR2 FQNEAQ. CDR3 length equals 13 residues. V was pared by 5 bases and J by 3 bases, with 9 bases between. The CDR3 bases are TGTGCCAGCAGCCCGGTAAAAACAGATACGCAGTATTTT. Protein sequence: CASSPVKTDTQYF.

This clone has more than one count but fewer than ten. The CDR3 loop reads CSVSRQAQDRETQYF. The CDR3, as DNA: TGCAGCGTTTCCCGACAGGCTCAAGATCGGGAGACCCAGTACTTC. This chain links TRBV29-1 with TRBJ2-5, with a possible D match to TRBD1 (6 bases). The germline V and J ends were trimmed by 5 bases and 5 bases, with 21 bases remaining between them. Looked up from germline, CDR1 is SQVTM and CDR2 is ANQGSEA. This CDR3 contains 15 residues.

This chain links TRBV19 with TRBJ2-5; a possible D gene is TRBD2 (5 bases). Germline V CDR1 and CDR2: LNHDA, SQIVND (reference sequence). Deletions cut 9 bases from V and 6 bases from J, with 23 bases between. The CDR3 is 15 residues long. CDR3 in DNA: TGTGCCAGCAATGGGCGAGGCAGAGGGAGTCAGACCCAGTACTTC. Protein: CASNGRGRGSQTQYF.

The CDR3 DNA reads as TGTGCCACCAGTGCCTCTACAGGGGGCAGTCAGCCCCAGCATTTT. Protein sequence: CATSASTGGSQPQHF. The J gene is TRBJ1-5, the V gene TRBV24-1, with 9 nucleotides matching TRBD1. Trimming at V came to 5 bases and at J to 6 bases, leaving 7 bases not matched to a gene. Germline V gives CDR1 KGHDR, CDR2 SFDVKD. The CDR3 length is 15 residues.